This TCR beta chain was observed in a study of T cell responses to AZD1222 COVID-19 vaccine. The study's findings and limits: Repertoire samples came only from after the peak T cell response.

This clone was detected a few times. The antigen remains unidentified. Measured with immunoSEQ multiplex PCR; TCRdb has only the in-frame clones, and not every one. The profile shows roughly 150,000 clones, 80% to 95% of them singletons. This sequence originates from an adult who received the AZD1222 COVID-19 vaccine. This sample comprised peripheral blood, obtained 28 days after the second AZD1222 dose.

The CDR3, as DNA: TGTGCCAGCATTCAAGGACTAGCGGACACAGATACGCAGTATTTT. Its protein is CASIQGLADTDTQYF. The chain recombines TRBV2 with TRBJ2-3, with 10 bases matching TRBD2. Per germline, CDR1 SNHLY and CDR2 FYNNEI. This CDR3 has 15 amino acids. V lost 7 bases to trimming and J lost 2 bases; unmatched junction nucleotides: 6.